The entry below describes one TCR beta chain. The antigen remains unidentified. The CDR3 runs to 14 residues. With 4 bases removed from V and 3 bases from J, the gap between germline ends came to 9 bases. Germline V lookup: CDR1 MDHEN, CDR2 SYDVKM. The data derive from a study of T cell responses to AZD1222 COVID-19 vaccine. Study conclusions and caveats: Spike-specific TCR breadth and depth went up after people got two AZD1222 doses. Recipients of AZD1222 seropositive at baseline numbered only 6 or 7.

Data came from immunoSEQ multiplex PCR; TCRdb stores just in-frame clones and leaves some out. This repertoire shows 83,000 or so clones, 91% found once; its top ten account for under 35%. Second-dose groups at about 4 or about 12 weeks were pooled. Source: peripheral blood, taken 28 days after the second AZD1222 dose. This receptor was identified in an adult who received the AZD1222 COVID-19 vaccine. The chain couples TRBV28 to TRBJ1-4; D ambiguous. The CDR3 DNA reads TGTGCCAGCAGTTGGTCGGGGTCTAATGAAAAACTGTTTTTT. It codes for CASSWSGSNEKLFF.